A single T cell receptor (beta chain) is shown here with its context. The source of the sample is a study of blood T cell repertoires in COVID-19. Profiled with immunoSEQ multiplex PCR; TCRdb holds only in-frame clones, not every one. The sample yields 150,000 to 200,000 clones, approximately 88% seen once. CDR1 is SGHRS and CDR2 is YFSETQ in the germline V gene. The CDR3 totals 15 residues. Trimming removed 0 bases at V and 2 bases at J, with 12 bases between. The chain uses TRBV5-1 and TRBJ2-7; possible D gene TRBD1, 5 bases. Source material: PBMCs or T cells enriched from blood (not recorded which). The clonotype comes from a woman aged 60-70 years who had recovered from COVID-19. The CDR3 is CASSLDGAGTYEQYF. The CDR3 DNA reads as TGCGCCAGCAGCTTGGATGGGGCCGGTACCTACGAGCAGTACTTC. The entire variable domain, with the rest obtained from reference TRBV5-1 and TRBJ2-7, is as follows: KAGVTQTPRYLIKTRGQQVTLSCSPISGHRSVSWYQQTPGQGLQFLFEYFSETQRNKGNFPGRFSGRQFSNSRSEMNVSTLELGDSALYLCASSLDGAGTYEQYFGPGTRLTVT.